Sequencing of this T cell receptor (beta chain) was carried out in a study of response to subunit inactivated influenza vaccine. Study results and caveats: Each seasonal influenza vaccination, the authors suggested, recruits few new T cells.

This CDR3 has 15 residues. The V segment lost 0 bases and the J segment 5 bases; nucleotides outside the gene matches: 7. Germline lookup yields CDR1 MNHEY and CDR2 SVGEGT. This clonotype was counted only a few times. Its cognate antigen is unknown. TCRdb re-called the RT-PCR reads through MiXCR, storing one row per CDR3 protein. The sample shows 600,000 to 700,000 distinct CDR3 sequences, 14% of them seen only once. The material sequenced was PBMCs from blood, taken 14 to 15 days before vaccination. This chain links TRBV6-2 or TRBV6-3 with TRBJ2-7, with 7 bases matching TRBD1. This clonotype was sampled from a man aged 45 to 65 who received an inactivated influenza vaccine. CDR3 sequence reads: CASSYSTGSGHEQYF. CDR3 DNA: TGTGCCAGCAGTTACTCGACAGGGTCAGGCCACGAGCAGTACTTC.